This entry features one T cell receptor beta chain sequence. The protocol was immunoSEQ multiplex PCR, while the TCRdb copy is restricted to in-frame clones and leaves out a portion. Of over 250,000 clones in the sample, about 86% were seen once. This entry comes from a study of cytomegalovirus exposure and HLA in healthy donors. The CDR3 is 14 residues long. V was cut by 3 bases and J by 1 base, with 9 bases left in between. Germline CDR1 SGHNT, CDR2 YENEEA. The chain is built from TRBV11-3 and TRBJ1-1; no firm D call. The sequence was collected from a woman between 18 and 29 years old in good health and CMV-seronegative. The specimen sequenced was PBMCs. CDR3 DNA: TGTGCCAGCAGCTTGAGGGCCGGGAACACTGAAGCTTTCTTT. It yields the protein CASSLRAGNTEAFF.